The 26 T cell receptor beta chains in this list originate from one sample, sequenced in a study of shared clonotypes between healthy human individuals. Sequenced by immunoSEQ multiplex PCR; TCRdb stores in-frame clones only, minus some. The sample lists about 1.1 million clones, roughly 80% occurring once. Sequencing input: memory CD4+ T cells from PBMCs. As for subset: CD45RA-negative fraction. Receptors were obtained from a young man in good health. Some clones in this sample may be carry-over from other donors' samples.

The CDR3 is CASSQGAGGEQYF. CDR3 bases: TGTGCCAGCAGCCAAGGAGCGGGGGGCGAGCAGTACTTC. This chain links TRBV6-6 with TRBJ2-7; 9 nucleotides match TRBD2. V was pared by 6 bases and J by 6 bases, with 6 bases of the junction left unmatched. CDR3 size: 13 residues. Germline loops: CDR1 MNHNY, CDR2 SVGAGI (reference sequence).

This chain links TRBV5-6 with TRBJ2-7, with 9 bases aligning to TRBD1. This CDR3 region has 13 residues. Per the germline V gene, CDR1 is SGHDT and CDR2 is YYEEEE. The ends lost 7 bases at V and 0 bases at J; junction bases unmatched: 2. The CDR3 region has the DNA TGTGCCAGCCGGGACAGGGTCTCCTACGAGCAGTACTTC. Its protein product is CASRDRVSYEQYF. Variable domain in full (rest from reference TRBV5-6 and TRBJ2-7): DAGVTQSPTHLIKTRGQQVTLRCSPKSGHDTVSWYQQALGQGPQFIFQYYEEEERQRGNFPDRFSGHQFPNYSSELNVNALLLGDSALYLCASRDRVSYEQYFGPGTRLTVT.

This sequence joins TRBV5-1 and TRBJ1-2, with TRBD1 as a possible D gene (5 bases). V was trimmed by 4 bases and J by 6 bases, leaving 19 bases between them. Germline V gene lookup returns CDR1 SGHRS and CDR2 YFSETQ. This CDR3 is built from 15 residues. The CDR3 loop reads CASSPRTLARDGYTF. In DNA, the CDR3 is TGCGCCAGCAGCCCCAGGACACTCGCGCGGGATGGCTACACCTTC.

The chain joins TRBV2 to TRBJ2-4; 16 nucleotides match TRBD2. Germline CDR1 and CDR2: SNHLY and FYNNEI. The CDR3 length is 20 residues. With V trimmed by 2 bases and J by 0 bases, 7 bases remained unmatched. The CDR3 bases are TGTGCCAGCAGTGAAAACATCGGGACTAGCGGGAGGGGAGCCAAAAACATTCAGTACTTC. It specifies CASSENIGTSGRGAKNIQYF.

The V gene is TRBV5-4, the J gene TRBJ2-3; D remains unclear. Germline V gene data show CDR1 as SGHNT and CDR2 as YYREEE (reference sequence). This CDR3 has 13 residues. Trimming removed 4 bases from V and 2 bases from J, with 8 bases in between. In nucleotides, the CDR3 is TGTGCCAGCAGCCCACCATACACAGATACGCAGTATTTT. This gives the protein CASSPPYTDTQYF.

This clone was detected once. DNA of the CDR3: TGTGCCAGCAGCGCCCTGACAGGGCCTATAGCCAAAAACATTCAGTACTTC. Residues: CASSALTGPIAKNIQYF. J is TRBJ2-4 and V is TRBV21-1; TRBD1, the table's D call, lacks a check against the DNA. TRBV21-1 counts as a pseudogene. The CDR3 loop spans 17 amino acids.

The CDR3 protein is CASREEKGGHQETQYF. For the CDR3, the DNA is TGTGCCAGCAGAGAGGAAAAGGGGGGGCACCAAGAGACCCAGTACTTC. The genes are TRBV25-1 and TRBJ2-5; possible D gene TRBD2, 7 bases. The CDR3 loop spans 16 amino acids. Trimming took off 6 bases at V and 0 bases at J, with 17 bases between the two ends. The V gene's germline CDR1 is MGHDK and CDR2 SYGVNS.

This clone was counted a few times. The V call is TRBV11-3, the J call TRBJ2-2, with 12 bases that match TRBD2. Losses at the gene ends were 5 bases for V and 3 bases for J; bases not matched to a gene: 13. Looked up from germline, CDR1 is SGHNT and CDR2 is YENEEA. CDR3 length equals 19 residues. The CDR3 DNA reads TGTGCCAGCAGCCCGACTAGCGGGAGAGAGAGGACTTACACCGGGGAGCTGTTTTTT. It is translated as CASSPTSGRERTYTGELFF.

The sample holds one count of this clone. This chain links TRBV5-4 with TRBJ2-1; D gene uncertain. V was cut by 1 base and J by 0 bases, with 8 bases left in between. The germline V gene encodes CDR1 SGHNT and CDR2 YYREEE (reference sequence). This CDR3 has 15 amino acids. The CDR3 is CASSLRAGSYNEQFF. CDR3 sequence (DNA): TGTGCCAGCAGCTTGAGGGCAGGCTCCTACAATGAGCAGTTCTTC.

This clone was seen just once. The rearrangement links TRBV6-1 to TRBJ1-4; D perhaps matches TRBD1 (5 bases). Germline lookup yields CDR1 MNHNS and CDR2 SASEGT. The CDR3 is 14 residues long. V was clipped by 6 bases and J by 10 bases, with 18 bases between them. The DNA of the CDR3 is TGTGCCAGCAGCCAACAGGCTTTTGGTGGAAAACTGTTTTTT. Its protein is CASSQQAFGGKLFF.

Ten or more counts support this clone. This sample includes further DNA sequences coding for the same CDR3. V is TRBV10-3 and J is TRBJ2-5; weak D call: TRBD1 (6 bases). The CDR3 contains 15 residues. Germline V lookup: CDR1 ENHRY, CDR2 SYGVKD. Trimming pared 6 bases from V and 1 base from J, leaving 15 bases between. CDR3 in DNA: TGTGCCATCAGCGAAGGACAGCCGTCCCAAGAGACCCAGTACTTC. Protein sequence: CAISEGQPSQETQYF.

The chain links TRBV6-5 to TRBJ2-5; D remains unclear. Germline assignment: CDR1 MNHEY and CDR2 SVGAGI. The CDR3 has 13 residues. The V end was cut by 10 bases, the J end by 4 bases, with 16 bases between. CDR3 in amino acids: CATSVVGSETQYF. The CDR3 DNA reads as TGTGCCACCTCGGTTGTTGGATCAGAGACCCAGTACTTC.

In nucleotides, the CDR3 is TGTGCTAGCCACCCGGACAGGCCACAGGGGACTGAAGCTTTCTTT. It codes for CASHPDRPQGTEAFF. The rearrangement uses TRBV12-5 and TRBJ1-1; 7 bases are a match to TRBD1. The CDR3 sequence is 15 residues long. Germline CDR1 LGHNT, CDR2 FRNRAP. V dropped 9 bases and J dropped 5; count of bases not matched to a gene: 15.

The chain has TRBV28 and TRBJ2-5; 7 bases line up with TRBD2. The junction had 5 bases not matched to a gene; V was cut back by 8 bases and J by 5 bases. Germline CDR1 MDHEN, CDR2 SYDVKM. This CDR3 has 12 residues. CDR3 protein: CASGGSSETQYF. CDR3 coding DNA: TGTGCCAGCGGCGGGAGTTCGGAGACCCAGTACTTC.

The chain is built from TRBV2 and TRBJ1-5; D is undetermined. V was clipped by 6 bases and J by 3 bases, with 15 bases between them. Germline CDR1 is SNHLY and CDR2 is FYNNEI. This CDR3 has 15 amino acids. CDR3 sequence reads: CASSENSIYNQPQHF. CDR3 coding DNA: TGTGCCAGCAGCGAAAACAGTATCTACAATCAGCCCCAGCATTTT.

The J gene is TRBJ2-2, the V gene TRBV4-1; 7 bases fit TRBD2. Per the germline V gene, CDR1 is MGHRA and CDR2 is YSYEKL. The junction had 8 bases not matched to a gene; V was cut back by 4 bases and J by 3 bases. The CDR3 has 16 amino acids. The chain's CDR3 is CASSPRTSADTGELFF. CDR3 bases: TGCGCCAGCAGCCCAAGGACTAGTGCGGACACCGGGGAGCTGTTTTTT.

This clone appeared a few times. The junction and the germline gene differ at one end; a read error may be behind it. CDR3 sequence: CTSLRGGSTDTQYF. The CDR3, as DNA: TGCACCAGCTTAAGGGGCGGTAGCACAGATACGCAGTATTTT. The chain uses TRBV5-1 and TRBJ2-3; tentative D call: TRBD1 (5 bases). This CDR3 is 14 amino acids long. From germline, CDR1 is SGHRS and CDR2 YFSETQ.

This chain connects TRBV9 to TRBJ1-1; D gene unclear. Trimming removed 3 bases at V and 0 bases at J, with 6 bases between. Germline lookup yields CDR1 SGDLS and CDR2 YYNGEE. The CDR3 consists of 13 residues. CDR3 amino acids: CASSGHMNTEAFF. In DNA form, the CDR3 reads TGTGCCAGCAGCGGTCATATGAACACTGAAGCTTTCTTT.

Here the CDR3 DNA reads TGCGCCAGCAGCAATCGGGGCGGGGACATTCAGTACTTC. Translation: CASSNRGGDIQYF. The rearrangement links TRBV5-1 to TRBJ2-4, with D possibly being TRBD2 (6 bases). CDR1 is SGHRS and CDR2 is YFSETQ in the germline V gene. The CDR3 is 13 residues long. With 4 bases removed from V and 8 bases from J, the gap between germline ends came to 13 bases.

The rearrangement links TRBV6-1 to TRBJ1-2, with a possible D match to TRBD1 (6 bases). CDR3 size: 13 residues. V lost 5 bases to trimming and J lost 6 bases, with 13 bases between them. Germline V gene sequence: CDR1 MNHNS, CDR2 SASEGT. The CDR3, as DNA: TGTGCCAGCAGTCCTACAGGGAGAAATGGCTACACCTTC. Protein sequence: CASSPTGRNGYTF.

The chain carries TRBV9 and TRBJ2-7; D unresolved. Trimming shortened V by 4 bases and J by 4 bases, and 15 bases separated the two germline ends. CDR1 is SGDLS and CDR2 is YYNGEE in the germline V gene. CDR3 length: 14 residues. The DNA for the CDR3 is TGTGCCAGCAGCCCCCCAGGACGGAGATACGAGCAGTACTTC. Translating gives CASSPPGRRYEQYF.

The chain carries TRBV7-9 and TRBJ1-5; 7 bases are shared with TRBD1. J lost 6 bases, V lost 4 bases, and 3 bases had no gene match. The length of the CDR3 is 13 residues. CDR1 and CDR2 (germline): SEHNR, FQNEAQ (reference sequence). The CDR3 loop is CASSSTGAQPQHF. Here the CDR3 DNA reads TGTGCCAGCAGCTCAACAGGGGCTCAGCCCCAGCATTTT.

The chain carries TRBV2 and TRBJ1-3; D is ambiguous. This CDR3 has 12 amino acids. CDR1 and CDR2 from the germline V gene are SNHLY and FYNNEI. The V end was cut by 5 bases, the J end by 4 bases, with 6 bases between. The CDR3 DNA is TGTGCCAGCAGTAATACAGGAAACACCATATATTTT. It is translated as CASSNTGNTIYF.

V and J are TRBV6-1 and TRBJ1-4, with D possibly TRBD1 on 6 matching bases. The CDR3 is made up of 13 amino acids. From germline, CDR1 is MNHNS and CDR2 SASEGT. V was clipped by 10 bases and J by 4 bases, with 13 bases between them. CDR3: CATSGHVNEKLFF. CDR3 sequence (DNA): TGTGCCACCTCGGGACACGTTAATGAAAAACTGTTTTTT.

This clone was recorded a few times. The chain has TRBV7-2 and TRBJ1-1, with a weak D call TRBD1 (5 bases). Germline CDR1 SGHTA, CDR2 FQGNSA. Trimming took 5 bases from V and 1 from J, leaving 20 bases between them. This CDR3 has 17 amino acids. CDR3 sequence: CASSAKGLYRTNTEAFF. CDR3 DNA: TGTGCCAGCAGCGCAAAAGGTCTTTACAGGACGAACACTGAAGCTTTCTTT.

CDR3 sequence reads: CASSLIGGGPPAGQYF. The CDR3 DNA reads TGCGCCAGCAGCTTGATAGGGGGTGGCCCCCCGGCGGGGCAGTACTTC. The gene calls are TRBV5-1 and TRBJ2-7, with D possibly matching TRBD1 (6 bases). The germline V gene encodes CDR1 SGHRS and CDR2 YFSETQ. The length of the CDR3 is 16 residues. With 1 base removed from V and 9 bases from J, the gap between germline ends came to 23 bases.